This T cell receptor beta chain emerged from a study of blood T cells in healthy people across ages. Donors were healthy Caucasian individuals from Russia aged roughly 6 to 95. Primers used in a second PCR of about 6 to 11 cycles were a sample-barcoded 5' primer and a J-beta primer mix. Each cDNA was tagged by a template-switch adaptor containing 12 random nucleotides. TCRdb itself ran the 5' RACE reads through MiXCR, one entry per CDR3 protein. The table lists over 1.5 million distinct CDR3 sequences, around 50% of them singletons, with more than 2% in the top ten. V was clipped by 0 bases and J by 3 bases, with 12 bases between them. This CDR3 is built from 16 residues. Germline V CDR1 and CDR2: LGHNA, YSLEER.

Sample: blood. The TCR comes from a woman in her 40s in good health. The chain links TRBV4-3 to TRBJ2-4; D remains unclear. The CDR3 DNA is TGCGCCAGCAGCCAAGATGCCGCGGACGGCAAAAACATTCAGTACTTC. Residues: CASSQDAADGKNIQYF.